The present T cell receptor beta chain was sequenced within a study of molecular identifiers for immune sequencing clone quantification. The overall study: The replicates split RNA from roughly 18,000 or 92,000 naive CD8 cells five ways and sequenced four.

This clonotype was recorded at least ten times. Deletions cut 4 bases from V and 0 bases from J, with 13 bases between. The CDR3 contains 14 residues. In germline, CDR1 is SQVTM, CDR2 ANQGSEA. TCRdb independently ran MiXCR on the PCR reads; one entry per CDR3 protein. The sample contains around 460,000 distinct CDR3 sequences, about a quarter of which appear only once. The chain carries TRBV29-1 and TRBJ2-7, with D possibly being TRBD1 (6 bases). This clonotype was sampled from a human donor in good health. Some libraries in this study had Jurkat cell RNA spiked in. Sequenced material: naive CD8+ T cells from blood, with Jurkat cell RNA spiked in. Documented subset: FACS-sorted CD8+CD4-CCR7+CD45RA+ naive T cells. CDR3 nucleotides: TGCAGCGTTGCTGGCCAGGGGAGCTCCTACGAGCAGTACTTC. Translated, it gives CSVAGQGSSYEQYF.